This T cell receptor (beta chain) was captured by sequencing in a study of blood T cell repertoires in COVID-19. Study-wide context: T cells, B-cell-depleted T cells, or PBMCs provided the cDNA or gDNA that served as material.

This table comes from immunoSEQ multiplex PCR, and its TCRdb copy is limited to in-frame clones, with some not included. Here the sample spans roughly 110,000 clones, 89% being singletons. The CDR3 has 14 amino acids. J lost 7 bases, V lost 7 bases, and 9 bases had no gene match. Germline V gene data show CDR1 as SGHTA and CDR2 as FQGNSA. The clonotype originates from a man in his forties with active or convalescent COVID-19. The chain uses TRBV7-2 and TRBJ1-2; TRBD1 aligns across 10 bases. Sample: peripheral blood. CDR3 nucleotide sequence: TGTGCCAGCAACCTCGGACAGGGGGTGGCTGGCTACACCTTC. Its protein is CASNLGQGVAGYTF.